Listed below are T cell receptor beta chains from one sample, sequenced in a study of T cell responses to AZD1222 COVID-19 vaccine. TCRdb keeps only in-frame clones here, not all; method: immunoSEQ multiplex PCR. The sample lists 98,000 or so clones; about nine tenths were seen once. The starting material was peripheral blood, obtained 28 days after the second AZD1222 dose. Receptors were obtained from an adult who received the AZD1222 COVID-19 vaccine. Both conserved end residues are part of each CDR3. A D gene is named only where the DNA matches it firmly. The listing skips clone size in some rows; elsewhere it reads once, few, many or a size class.

size: .; D: .; J: TRBJ1-5; V: TRBV29-1; DNA: TGCAGCGTTGGGGCGGGCAATCAGCCCCAGCATTTT; CDR3: CSVGAGNQPQHF
size: .; D: .; J: TRBJ1-6; V: TRBV6-1; DNA: TGTGCCAGCAGTGAATTCTGGGTGACGCAGGCCGACAATTCACCCCTCCACTTT; CDR3: CASSEFWVTQADNSPLHF
size: .; D: .; J: TRBJ2-7; V: TRBV3-1/TRBV3-2; DNA: TGTGCCAGCAGCCAAGAAAGCACAGGGAACGAGCAGTACTTC; CDR3: CASSQESTGNEQYF
size: .; D: .; J: TRBJ2-1; V: TRBV6-1; DNA: TGTGCCAGCACCGAGACAGGACACTCCTACAATGAGCAGTTCTTC; CDR3: CASTETGHSYNEQFF
size: .; D: TRBD1; J: TRBJ1-5; V: TRBV7-9; DNA: TGTGCCAGCAGCTCATATGTGGGACAGGCCGGTGAGCCCCAGCATTTT; CDR3: CASSSYVGQAGEPQHF
size: few; D: .; J: TRBJ1-6; V: TRBV19; DNA: TGTGCCAGTAGTATAACGGGAATCTCCTATAATTCACCCCTCCACTTT; CDR3: CASSITGISYNSPLHF
size: .; D: .; J: TRBJ2-2; V: TRBV19; DNA: TGTGCCAGTACCCCCTCGGGAAGTACGAACACCGGGGAGCTGTTTTTT; CDR3: CASTPSGSTNTGELFF
size: few; D: .; J: TRBJ1-2; V: TRBV27; DNA: TGTGCCAGCAGTGCCTCTCGGGGGGCGCAGTATGGCTACACCTTC; CDR3: CASSASRGAQYGYTF
size: .; D: .; J: TRBJ1-1; V: TRBV24-1; DNA: TGTGCCACCCGCAGAGGTGATAACACTGAAGCTTTCTTT; CDR3: CATRRGDNTEAFF
size: .; D: .; J: TRBJ2-3; V: TRBV27; DNA: TGTGCCAGCAGTTTAGCGGGGAGCACAGATACGCAGTATTTT; CDR3: CASSLAGSTDTQYF
size: .; D: .; J: TRBJ1-3; V: TRBV10-2; DNA: TGCGCCAGCACCCAAGGACAGAACTCTGGAAACACCATATATTTT; CDR3: CASTQGQNSGNTIYF
size: .; D: .; J: TRBJ2-7; V: TRBV4-1; DNA: TGCGCCAGCAGCCAAGATTTAGGGAACGAGCAGTACTTC; CDR3: CASSQDLGNEQYF
size: once; D: .; J: TRBJ1-1; V: TRBV5-1; DNA: TGCGCCAGCAGCTTCTCCGGGGCTGAAGCTTTCTTT; CDR3: CASSFSGAEAFF
size: .; D: TRBD1; J: TRBJ2-6; V: TRBV9; DNA: TGTGCCAGCAGCCCGGGACAGGGGTCCGCTGGGGCCAACGTCCTGACTTTC; CDR3: CASSPGQGSAGANVLTF
size: .; D: TRBD2; J: TRBJ2-7; V: TRBV2; DNA: TGTGCCAGCATCGAGCGGGAGCGAAACGAGCAGTACTTC; CDR3: CASIERERNEQYF
size: .; D: .; J: TRBJ1-1; V: TRBV7-9; DNA: TGTGCCAGCAGCTTAGATCTAGGGCCCGATGGAGCTTTCTTT; CDR3: CASSLDLGPDGAFF
size: .; D: TRBD1; J: TRBJ2-2; V: TRBV19; DNA: TGTGCCAGTAGTCCAGGGGGCACCGGGGAGCTGTTTTTT; CDR3: CASSPGGTGELFF
size: .; D: .; J: TRBJ2-7; V: TRBV6-1; DNA: TGTGCCAGCAGTGAGGGGGATTACGGTTCCTACGAGCAGTACTTC; CDR3: CASSEGDYGSYEQYF
size: once; D: .; J: TRBJ2-3; V: TRBV3-1/TRBV3-2; DNA: TGTGCCAGCAGCCAAGTTCCTGCGGGGCGGGTCACAGATACGCAGTATTTT; CDR3: CASSQVPAGRVTDTQYF
size: .; D: TRBD1; J: TRBJ1-1; V: TRBV6-1; DNA: TGTGCCAGCAGTGAAGCCACAGGGGGGGATGGAGCTTTCTTT; CDR3: CASSEATGGDGAFF
size: .; D: .; J: TRBJ1-1; V: TRBV28; DNA: TGTGCCAGCAGTCCCGGGCCTTCCCGCACTGAAGCTTTCTTT; CDR3: CASSPGPSRTEAFF
size: once; D: .; J: TRBJ2-5; V: TRBV29-1; DNA: TGCAGCGCTACGGACGGGTACGCGGCTGGGCAAGAGACCCAGTACTTC; CDR3: CSATDGYAAGQETQYF
size: few; D: .; J: TRBJ2-7; V: TRBV3-1/TRBV3-2; DNA: TGTGCCAGCAGCGACCTCCCGGGCTACGAGCAGTACTTC; CDR3: CASSDLPGYEQYF
size: .; D: TRBD2; J: TRBJ2-1; V: TRBV10-2; DNA: TGCGCCAGCAGTGAGGGGACTACCCCCTACAATGAGCAGTTCTTC; CDR3: CASSEGTTPYNEQFF
size: .; D: TRBD2; J: TRBJ2-1; V: TRBV19; DNA: TGTGCCAGTACCCTAAGCGGGGGAAATTACAATGAGCAGTTCTTC; CDR3: CASTLSGGNYNEQFF
size: .; D: TRBD2; J: TRBJ2-3; V: TRBV18; DNA: TGTGCCAGCTCACCGACCGGGAGGGTCACAGATACGCAGTATTTT; CDR3: CASSPTGRVTDTQYF
size: .; D: TRBD2; J: TRBJ2-7; V: TRBV6-1; DNA: TGTGCCAGCAGTGAAGGGGTTAGCGGGGGAGGGGGTTACGAGCAGTACTTC; CDR3: CASSEGVSGGGGYEQYF
size: .; D: .; J: TRBJ2-7; V: TRBV11-2; DNA: TGTGCCAGCAGCTTAGGGACCCCCGGGGACGAGCAGTACTTC; CDR3: CASSLGTPGDEQYF
size: .; D: TRBD1; J: TRBJ1-5; V: TRBV19; DNA: TGTGCCAGTAGTGTAAACAGGGGACGAGGCAATCAGCCCCAGCATTTT; CDR3: CASSVNRGRGNQPQHF
size: once; D: TRBD2; J: TRBJ2-5; V: TRBV5-1; DNA: TGCGCCAGCAGCTTGGCCAGCGGGAGTTGGGAGACCCAGTACTTC; CDR3: CASSLASGSWETQYF
size: .; D: .; J: TRBJ2-1; V: TRBV5-8; DNA: TGTGCCAGCAGCTTCCGGGATCCTTACAATGAGCAGTTCTTC; CDR3: CASSFRDPYNEQFF
size: few; D: TRBD1; J: TRBJ1-4; V: TRBV11-1; DNA: TGTGCCAGCAGCTTGGACAGGTCGGCTGAAAAACTGTTTTTT; CDR3: CASSLDRSAEKLFF
size: .; D: .; J: TRBJ2-6; V: TRBV7-3; DNA: TGTGCCAGCAGCTTAATCCCAGGCCGCTCTGGGGCCAACGTCCTGACTTTC; CDR3: CASSLIPGRSGANVLTF
size: .; D: .; J: TRBJ1-5; V: TRBV19; DNA: TGTGCCAGTAGTAACACCAATCAGCCCCAGCATTTT; CDR3: CASSNTNQPQHF
size: .; D: .; J: TRBJ2-2; V: TRBV5-1; DNA: TGCGCCAGCAGCCTGGCCGGGGCGAACACCGGGGAGCTGTTTTTT; CDR3: CASSLAGANTGELFF
size: .; D: .; J: TRBJ1-2; V: TRBV7-2; DNA: TGTGCCAGCAGCCAATCCAGGGGATTTGGCTATGGCTACACCTTC; CDR3: CASSQSRGFGYGYTF
size: few; D: TRBD2; J: TRBJ2-5; V: TRBV10-3; DNA: TGTGCCATCAGTGAGTTTGGGCGGGAGGGAGAGACCCAGTACTTC; CDR3: CAISEFGREGETQYF
size: .; D: .; J: TRBJ1-3; V: TRBV4-2; DNA: TGTGCCAGCAGCCAAGAATCCAGCTCTGGAAACACCATATATTTT; CDR3: CASSQESSSGNTIYF
size: .; D: TRBD1; J: TRBJ2-2; V: TRBV5-1; DNA: TGCGCCAGCAGCTCCCCATTGAGACAGGGGTACAGCGGGGAGCTGTTTTTT; CDR3: CASSSPLRQGYSGELFF
size: .; D: .; J: TRBJ1-2; V: TRBV30; DNA: TGTGCCTGGAGCAAGGGCAGGGACTATGGCTACACCTTC; CDR3: CAWSKGRDYGYTF
size: .; D: TRBD1; J: TRBJ2-3; V: TRBV27; DNA: TGTGCCAGCACTTCTCACGGGACAGGGGGTACAGATACGCAGTATTTT; CDR3: CASTSHGTGGTDTQYF
size: .; D: .; J: TRBJ1-2; V: TRBV5-1; DNA: TGCGCCAGCAGCTTGTACGGAAACTATGGCTACACCTTC; CDR3: CASSLYGNYGYTF
size: .; D: TRBD1; J: TRBJ2-7; V: TRBV11-2; DNA: TGTGCCAGCAGCCCCCTCCCGCCCCCCAGGGGGCTTTACGAGCAGTACTTC; CDR3: CASSPLPPPRGLYEQYF
size: .; D: .; J: TRBJ1-2; V: TRBV5-1; DNA: TGCGCCAGCAGCTCCAGTGGGACGGCAGGGCACTATGGCTACACCTTC; CDR3: CASSSSGTAGHYGYTF
size: once; D: .; J: TRBJ2-1; V: TRBV11-3; DNA: TGTGCCAGCAGCTTAGACGGCGGGGCTGAGCAGTTCTTC; CDR3: CASSLDGGAEQFF
size: .; D: .; J: TRBJ1-6; V: TRBV28; DNA: TGTGCCAGCAGTTTATCAGGCCCTCGGAATAATTCACCCCTCCACTTT; CDR3: CASSLSGPRNNSPLHF
size: .; D: TRBD2; J: TRBJ2-5; V: TRBV5-1; DNA: TGCGCCAGCAGCTCCGGGACTAGCGGAAAAGAGACCCAGTACTTC; CDR3: CASSSGTSGKETQYF
size: .; D: .; J: TRBJ1-6; V: TRBV27; DNA: TGTGCCAGCAAGCGAGACTCCTATAATTCACCCCTCCACTTT; CDR3: CASKRDSYNSPLHF
size: .; D: TRBD2; J: TRBJ2-7; V: TRBV18; DNA: TGTGCCAGCTCCCCAACTAGCGGGACCTACGAGCAGTACTTC; CDR3: CASSPTSGTYEQYF
size: .; D: TRBD2; J: TRBJ2-2; V: TRBV27; DNA: TGTGCCAGCAGTTTATTGGCGGGAGGGCTCACCGGGGAGCTGTTTTTT; CDR3: CASSLLAGGLTGELFF